This T cell receptor beta chain was captured in a study of cytomegalovirus exposure and HLA in healthy donors. Looking at the study overall: Early released data comprised around 80 million unique TCRs from HLA-typed donors.

Note on this clone: As yet, its antigen is unknown.

CDR3 length: 12 amino acids. In germline, CDR1 is SEHNR, CDR2 FQNEAQ (reference sequence). The V end was cut by 6 bases, the J end by 4 bases, with 6 bases between. General study results and limits: In vitro data verified a few CMV-associated chains as specific for CMV antigens.

The PCR was carried out with 60 Vbeta primers and 13 Jbeta primers. Method: immunoSEQ multiplex PCR; TCRdb's copy keeps in-frame clones and lacks some. Of some 87,000 clones in the sample, around four fifths were seen once. The sequencing sample was made of PBMCs. The genes are TRBV7-9 and TRBJ2-2; D gene ambiguous. The sequence came from a man in his fifties or sixties in good health and CMV-seropositive. The CDR3 region has the DNA TGTGCCAGCAGTTTCTTCACCGGGGAGCTGTTTTTT. It yields the protein CASSFFTGELFF.